What follows describes a single TCR beta chain. The data were taken from a study of blood T cell repertoires in COVID-19. This table comes from immunoSEQ multiplex PCR, and its TCRdb copy is limited to in-frame clones, with some not included. The sample carries about 130,000 clones, approximately 88% recorded once. The CDR3 sequence is 15 residues long. Germline CDR1 is SGHRS and CDR2 is YFSETQ. V lost 0 bases, J lost 4 bases, and 12 bases lay in between. This receptor was taken from a man aged 45-65 years with acute or convalescent COVID-19. The chain is built from TRBV5-1 and TRBJ2-3; a possible D gene is TRBD2 (5 bases). Sequenced material: peripheral blood. The CDR3 protein is CASSLEASPPDTQYF. In DNA, the CDR3 is TGCGCCAGCAGCTTGGAGGCTAGCCCTCCAGATACGCAGTATTTT.